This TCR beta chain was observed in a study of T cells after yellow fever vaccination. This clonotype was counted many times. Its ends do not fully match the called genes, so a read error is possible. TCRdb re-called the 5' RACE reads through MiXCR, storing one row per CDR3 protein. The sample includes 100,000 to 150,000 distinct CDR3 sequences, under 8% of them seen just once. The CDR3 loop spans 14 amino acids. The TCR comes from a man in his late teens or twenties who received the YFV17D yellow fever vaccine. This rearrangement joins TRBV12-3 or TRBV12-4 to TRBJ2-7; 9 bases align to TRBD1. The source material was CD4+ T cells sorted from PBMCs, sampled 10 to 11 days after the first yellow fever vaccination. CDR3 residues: CASSLGGSPGQGNF. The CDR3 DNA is TGTGCCAGCAGTTTGGGTGGCTCTCCCGGACAGGGGAACTTC.